The clone carrying this TCR beta chain was picked up a small number of times. This specimen comes from a study of identical twins. The CDR3 covers 15 residues. The V end lost 1 base, the J end lost 7 bases, and 14 bases lay between the germline ends. Germline CDR1 is SEHNR and CDR2 is FQNEAQ (reference sequence). TCRdb ran MiXCR on the 5' RACE reads and lists one entry per CDR3 protein. The sample lists about 470,000 distinct CDR3 sequences, 20% to 25% occurring once. This sample also appeared in a second study, on T cells expressing NK-cell markers. This second study notes: For about 6 donors, the dominant NKG2C+ clonotypes made up roughly 1.0-7.5% of their CD8+ T cells.

Specimen: CD4+ T cells sorted from blood. This chain links TRBV7-9 with TRBJ2-1; D is unresolved. The sequence derives from a woman aged 18-29 years in good health. CDR3 residues: CASSLVAGGLNEQFF. CDR3 coding DNA: TGTGCCAGCAGCTTAGTGGCCGGTGGGCTAAATGAGCAGTTCTTC.